This TCR beta chain was found in a study of control samples from healthy donors and cancer patients. The assay was immunoSEQ multiplex PCR, and TCRdb's table has in-frame clones only and misses some. In total, the table holds 150,000 to 200,000 clones. The receptor's source is a woman aged 25 to 39 in good health. Sequencing input: blood.

CDR3: CASPGGPGPYEQYF. The CDR3 DNA reads as TGTGCCAGCCCCGGGGGCCCGGGACCCTACGAGCAGTACTTC. The chain is built from TRBV28 and TRBJ2-7; D is possibly TRBD1 or TRBD2 (6 bases each). Between the trimmed V and J ends, which lost 8 bases and 2 bases, there was a span of 16 bases. The CDR3 totals 14 residues. Looked up from germline, CDR1 is MDHEN and CDR2 is SYDVKM.